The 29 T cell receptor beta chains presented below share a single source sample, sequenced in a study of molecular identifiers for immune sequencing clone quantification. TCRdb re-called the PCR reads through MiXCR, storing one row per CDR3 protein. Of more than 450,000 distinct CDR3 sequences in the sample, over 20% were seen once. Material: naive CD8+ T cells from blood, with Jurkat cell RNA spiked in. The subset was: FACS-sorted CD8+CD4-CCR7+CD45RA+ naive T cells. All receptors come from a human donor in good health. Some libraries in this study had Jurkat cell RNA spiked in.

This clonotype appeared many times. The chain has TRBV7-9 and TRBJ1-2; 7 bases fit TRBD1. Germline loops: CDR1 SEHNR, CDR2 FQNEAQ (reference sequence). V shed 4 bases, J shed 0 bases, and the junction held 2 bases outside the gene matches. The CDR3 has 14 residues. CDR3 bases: TGTGCCAGCAGCTGGACAGGATCTAACTATGGCTACACCTTC. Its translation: CASSWTGSNYGYTF.

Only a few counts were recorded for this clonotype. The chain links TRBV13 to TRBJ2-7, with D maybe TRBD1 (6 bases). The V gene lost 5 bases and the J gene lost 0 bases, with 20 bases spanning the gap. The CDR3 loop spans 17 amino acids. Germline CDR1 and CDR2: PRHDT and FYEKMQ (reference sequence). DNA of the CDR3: TGTGCCAGCAGCCTAGAGGGACATCAGACCAGCTCCTACGAGCAGTACTTC. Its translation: CASSLEGHQTSSYEQYF.

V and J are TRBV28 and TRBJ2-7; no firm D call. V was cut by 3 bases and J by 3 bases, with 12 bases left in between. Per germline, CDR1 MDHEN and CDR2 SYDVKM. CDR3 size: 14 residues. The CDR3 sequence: CASSFEPRGYEQYF. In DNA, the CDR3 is TGTGCCAGCAGTTTCGAGCCTCGTGGCTACGAGCAGTACTTC.

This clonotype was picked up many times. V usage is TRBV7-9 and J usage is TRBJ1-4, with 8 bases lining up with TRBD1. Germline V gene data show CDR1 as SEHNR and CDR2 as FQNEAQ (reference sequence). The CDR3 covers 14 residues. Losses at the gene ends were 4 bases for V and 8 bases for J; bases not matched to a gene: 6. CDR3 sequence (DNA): TGTGCCAGCAGCTCTACAGGGGGTAACGAAAAACTGTTTTTT. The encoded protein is CASSSTGGNEKLFF.

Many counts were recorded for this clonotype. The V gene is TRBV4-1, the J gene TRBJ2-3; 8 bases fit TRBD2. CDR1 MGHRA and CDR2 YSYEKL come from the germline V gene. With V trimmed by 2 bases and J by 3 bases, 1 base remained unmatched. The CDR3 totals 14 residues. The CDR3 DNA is TGCGCCAGCAGCCAAACTAGCGGTACAGATACGCAGTATTTT. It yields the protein CASSQTSGTDTQYF.

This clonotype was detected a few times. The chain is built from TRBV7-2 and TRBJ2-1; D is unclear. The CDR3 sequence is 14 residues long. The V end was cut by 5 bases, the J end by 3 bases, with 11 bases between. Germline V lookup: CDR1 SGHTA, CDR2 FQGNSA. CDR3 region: CASSDWGIYNEQFF. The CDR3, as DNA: TGTGCCAGCAGCGATTGGGGTATCTACAATGAGCAGTTCTTC.

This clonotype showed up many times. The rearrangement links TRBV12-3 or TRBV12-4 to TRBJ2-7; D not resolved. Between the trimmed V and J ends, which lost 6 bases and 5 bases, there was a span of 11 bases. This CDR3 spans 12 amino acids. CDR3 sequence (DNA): TGTGCCAGCAGCTCCGAGGTCAACGAGCAGTACTTC. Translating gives CASSSEVNEQYF.

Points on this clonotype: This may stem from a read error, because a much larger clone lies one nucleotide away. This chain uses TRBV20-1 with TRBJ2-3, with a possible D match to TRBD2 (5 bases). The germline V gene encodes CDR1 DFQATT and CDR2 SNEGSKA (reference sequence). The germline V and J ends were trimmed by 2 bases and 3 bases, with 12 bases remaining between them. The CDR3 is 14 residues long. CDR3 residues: CSARQPGGTDTQYF. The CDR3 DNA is TGCAGTGCTAGACAACCTGGCGGGACAGATACGCAGTATTTT.

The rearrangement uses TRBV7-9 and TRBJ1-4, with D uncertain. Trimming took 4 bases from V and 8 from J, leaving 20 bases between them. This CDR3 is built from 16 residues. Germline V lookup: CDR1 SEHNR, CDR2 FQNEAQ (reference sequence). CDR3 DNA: TGTGCCAGCAGCTCACCCCTGGGAACAGCGGAAGAAAAACTGTTTTTT. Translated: CASSSPLGTAEEKLFF. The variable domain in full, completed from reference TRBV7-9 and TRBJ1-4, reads DTGVSQNPRHKITKRGQNVTFRCDPISEHNRLYWYRQTLGQGPEFLTYFQNEAQLEKSRLLSDRFSAERPKGSFSTLEIQRTEQGDSAMYLCASSSPLGTAEEKLFFGSGTQLSVL.

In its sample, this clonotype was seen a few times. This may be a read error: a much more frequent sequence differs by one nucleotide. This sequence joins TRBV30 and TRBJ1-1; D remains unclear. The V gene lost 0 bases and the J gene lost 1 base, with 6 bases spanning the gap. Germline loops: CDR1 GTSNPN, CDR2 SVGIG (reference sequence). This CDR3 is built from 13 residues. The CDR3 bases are TGTGCCTGGAGTGTACCAGGGAACACTGAAGCTTTCTTT. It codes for CAWSVPGNTEAFF.

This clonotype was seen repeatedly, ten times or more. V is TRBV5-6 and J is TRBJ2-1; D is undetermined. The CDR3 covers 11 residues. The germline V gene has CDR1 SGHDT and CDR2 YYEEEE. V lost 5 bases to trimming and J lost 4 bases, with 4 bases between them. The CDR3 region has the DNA TGTGCCAGCAGACAGTACAATGAGCAGTTCTTC. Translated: CASRQYNEQFF.

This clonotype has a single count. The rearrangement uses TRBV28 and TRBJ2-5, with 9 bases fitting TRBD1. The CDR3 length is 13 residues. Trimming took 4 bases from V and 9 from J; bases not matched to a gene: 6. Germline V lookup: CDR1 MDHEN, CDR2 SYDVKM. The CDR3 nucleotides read TGTGCCAGCAGTTGGGACAGGGTCAAGGCCCAGTACTTC. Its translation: CASSWDRVKAQYF.

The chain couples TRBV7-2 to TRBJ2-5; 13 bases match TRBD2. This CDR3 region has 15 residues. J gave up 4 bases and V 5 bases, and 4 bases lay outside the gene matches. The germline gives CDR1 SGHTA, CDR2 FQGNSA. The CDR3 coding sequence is TGTGCCAGCAGCATAGGACTAGCGGGAGTAGAGACCCAGTACTTC. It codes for CASSIGLAGVETQYF.

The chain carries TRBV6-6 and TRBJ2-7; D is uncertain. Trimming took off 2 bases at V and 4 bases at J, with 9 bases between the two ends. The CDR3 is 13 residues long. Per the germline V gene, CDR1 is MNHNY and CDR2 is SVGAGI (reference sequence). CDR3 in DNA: TGTGCCAGCAGTTACGGGCGGATTTACGAGCAGTACTTC. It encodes CASSYGRIYEQYF.

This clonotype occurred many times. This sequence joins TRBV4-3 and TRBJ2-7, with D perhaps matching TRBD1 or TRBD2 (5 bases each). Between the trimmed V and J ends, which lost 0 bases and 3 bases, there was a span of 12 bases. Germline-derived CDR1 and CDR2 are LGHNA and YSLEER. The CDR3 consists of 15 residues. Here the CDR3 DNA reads TGCGCCAGCAGCCAAGATTTGGGACGAGGCTACGAGCAGTACTTC. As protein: CASSQDLGRGYEQYF.

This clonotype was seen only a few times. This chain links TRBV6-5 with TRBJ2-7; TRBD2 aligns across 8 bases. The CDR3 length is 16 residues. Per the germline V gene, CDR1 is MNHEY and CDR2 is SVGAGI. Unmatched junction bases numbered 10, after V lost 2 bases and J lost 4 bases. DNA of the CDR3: TGTGCCAGCAGTTACGAGGCGGGGGGCGCCTTATACGAGCAGTACTTC. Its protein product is CASSYEAGGALYEQYF.

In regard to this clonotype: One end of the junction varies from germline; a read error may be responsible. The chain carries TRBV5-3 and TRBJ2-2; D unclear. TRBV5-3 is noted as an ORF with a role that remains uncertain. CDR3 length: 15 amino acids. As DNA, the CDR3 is TGTGCCAGCAGCTCAACTACATTAAGTGGCGGGGAGCTGTTTTTT. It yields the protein CASSSTTLSGGELFF.

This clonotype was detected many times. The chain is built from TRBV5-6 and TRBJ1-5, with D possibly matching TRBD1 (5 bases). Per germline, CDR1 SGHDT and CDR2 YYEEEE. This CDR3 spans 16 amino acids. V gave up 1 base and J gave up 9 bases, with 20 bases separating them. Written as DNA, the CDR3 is TGTGCCAGCAGCTTGTCTAGTGTGGGGGGAAGTAGGCCCCAGCATTTT. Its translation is CASSLSSVGGSRPQHF.

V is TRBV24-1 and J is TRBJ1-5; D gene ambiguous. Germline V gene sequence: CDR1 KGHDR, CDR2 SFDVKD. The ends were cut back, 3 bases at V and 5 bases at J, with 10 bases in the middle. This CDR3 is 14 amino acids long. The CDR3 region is CATSDALTDQPQHF. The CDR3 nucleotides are TGTGCCACCAGTGATGCATTAACCGATCAGCCCCAGCATTTT.

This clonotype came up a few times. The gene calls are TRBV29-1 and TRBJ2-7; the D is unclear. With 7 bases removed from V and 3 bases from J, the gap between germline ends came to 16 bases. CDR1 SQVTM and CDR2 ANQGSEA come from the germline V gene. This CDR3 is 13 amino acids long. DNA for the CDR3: TGCAGCGCCCTAGAGGATAGTGACTACGAGCAGTACTTC. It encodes CSALEDSDYEQYF.

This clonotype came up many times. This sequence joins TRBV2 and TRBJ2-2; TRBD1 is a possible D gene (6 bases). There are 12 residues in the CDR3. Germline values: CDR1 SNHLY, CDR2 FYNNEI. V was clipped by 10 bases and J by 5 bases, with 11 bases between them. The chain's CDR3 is CANTGLTGELFF. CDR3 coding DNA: TGTGCCAATACAGGGTTAACCGGGGAGCTGTTTTTT.

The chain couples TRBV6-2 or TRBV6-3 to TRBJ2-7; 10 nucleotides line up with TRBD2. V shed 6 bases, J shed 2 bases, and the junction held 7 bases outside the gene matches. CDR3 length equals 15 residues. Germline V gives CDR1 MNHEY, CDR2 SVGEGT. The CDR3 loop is CASRPPGLATYEQYF. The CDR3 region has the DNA TGTGCCAGCAGGCCACCGGGACTAGCGACCTACGAGCAGTACTTC.

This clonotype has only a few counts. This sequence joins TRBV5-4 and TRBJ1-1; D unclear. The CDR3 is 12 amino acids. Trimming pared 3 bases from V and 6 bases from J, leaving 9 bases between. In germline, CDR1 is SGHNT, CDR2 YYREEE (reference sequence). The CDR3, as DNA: TGTGCCAGCAGCTACGGGTTGGCTGAAGCTTTCTTT. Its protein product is CASSYGLAEAFF.

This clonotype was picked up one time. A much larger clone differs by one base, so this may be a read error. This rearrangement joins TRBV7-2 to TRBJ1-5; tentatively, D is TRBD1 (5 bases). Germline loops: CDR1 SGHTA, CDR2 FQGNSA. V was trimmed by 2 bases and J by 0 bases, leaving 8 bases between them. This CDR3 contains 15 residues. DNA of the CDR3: TGTGCCAGCAGCTTATGGGGGGATAGCAATCAGCCCCAGCATTTT. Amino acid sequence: CASSLWGDSNQPQHF.

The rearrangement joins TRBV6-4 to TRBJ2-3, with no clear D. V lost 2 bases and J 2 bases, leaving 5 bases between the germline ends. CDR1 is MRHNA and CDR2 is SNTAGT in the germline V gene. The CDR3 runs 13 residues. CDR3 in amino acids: CASSDGFTDTQYF. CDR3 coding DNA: TGTGCCAGCAGTGACGGTTTCACAGATACGCAGTATTTT.

CDR3 bases: TGTGCCAGCAGTTTTAGCGGGGGGGCAAACGAGCAGTACTTC. The encoded protein is CASSFSGGANEQYF. The rearrangement uses TRBV12-3 or TRBV12-4 and TRBJ2-7; TRBD2 matches at 11 bases. Unmatched junction bases numbered 3, after V lost 3 bases and J lost 5 bases. The CDR3 contains 14 residues.

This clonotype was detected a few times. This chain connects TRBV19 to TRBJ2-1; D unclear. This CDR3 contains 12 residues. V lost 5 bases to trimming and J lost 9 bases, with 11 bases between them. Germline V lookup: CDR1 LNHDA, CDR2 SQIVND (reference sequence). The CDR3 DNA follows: TGTGCCAGTAGTTCGGGCTACTTTGAGCAGTTCTTC. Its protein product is CASSSGYFEQFF.

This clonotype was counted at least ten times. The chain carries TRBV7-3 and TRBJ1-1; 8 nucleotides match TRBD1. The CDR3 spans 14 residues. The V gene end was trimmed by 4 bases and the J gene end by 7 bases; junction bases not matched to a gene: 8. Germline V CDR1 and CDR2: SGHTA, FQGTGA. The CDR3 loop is CASSSGQGKVEAFF. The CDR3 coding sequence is TGTGCCAGCAGCTCCGGACAGGGAAAAGTTGAAGCTTTCTTT. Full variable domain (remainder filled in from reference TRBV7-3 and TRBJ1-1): GAGVSQTPSNKVTEKGKYVELRCDPISGHTALYWYRQSLGQGPEFLIYFQGTGAADDSGLPNDRFFAVRPEGSVSTLKIQRTERGDSAVYLCASSSGQGKVEAFFGQGTRLTVV.

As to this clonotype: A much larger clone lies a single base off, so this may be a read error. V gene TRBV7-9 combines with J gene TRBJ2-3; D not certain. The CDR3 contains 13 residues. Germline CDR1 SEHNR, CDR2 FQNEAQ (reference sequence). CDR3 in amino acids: CAGSLPGTDTQYF. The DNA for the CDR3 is TGTGCCGGCAGCTTACCGGGCACAGATACGCAGTATTTT.